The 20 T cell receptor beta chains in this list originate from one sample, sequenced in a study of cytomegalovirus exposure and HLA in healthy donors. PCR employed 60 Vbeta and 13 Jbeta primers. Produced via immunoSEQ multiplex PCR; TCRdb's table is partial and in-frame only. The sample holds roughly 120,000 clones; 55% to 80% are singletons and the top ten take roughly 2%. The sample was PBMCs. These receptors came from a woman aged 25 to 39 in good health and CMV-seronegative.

CDR3 sequence reads: CASSQPQGARNYGYTF. The CDR3 region has the DNA TGCGCCAGCAGCCAGCCTCAGGGGGCGAGGAACTATGGCTACACCTTC. J is TRBJ1-2 and V is TRBV4-1; 8 bases map to TRBD1. The CDR3 is 16 amino acids. Germline assignment: CDR1 MGHRA and CDR2 YSYEKL. Trimming cost V 3 bases and J 2 bases; bases outside gene matches: 8.

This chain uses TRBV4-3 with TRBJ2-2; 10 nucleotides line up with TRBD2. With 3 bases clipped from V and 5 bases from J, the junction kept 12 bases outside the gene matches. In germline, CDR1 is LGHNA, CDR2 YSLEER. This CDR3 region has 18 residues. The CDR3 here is CASSHAALAGEWTGELFF. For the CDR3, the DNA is TGCGCCAGCAGCCACGCCGCCCTAGCGGGAGAATGGACCGGGGAGCTGTTTTTT.

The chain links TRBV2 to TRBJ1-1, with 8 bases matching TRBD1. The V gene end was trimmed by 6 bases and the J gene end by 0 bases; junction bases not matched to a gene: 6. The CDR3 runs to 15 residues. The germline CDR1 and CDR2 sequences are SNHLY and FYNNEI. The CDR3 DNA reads TGTGCCAGCAGCGGGACAGGCTACATGAACACTGAAGCTTTCTTT. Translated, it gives CASSGTGYMNTEAFF.

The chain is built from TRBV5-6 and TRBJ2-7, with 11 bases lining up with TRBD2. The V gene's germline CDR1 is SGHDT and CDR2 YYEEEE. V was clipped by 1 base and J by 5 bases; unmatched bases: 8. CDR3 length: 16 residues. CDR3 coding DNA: TGTGCCAGCAGCTTGCCCCAACCGACTAGCGGGAACGAGCAGTACTTC. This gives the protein CASSLPQPTSGNEQYF. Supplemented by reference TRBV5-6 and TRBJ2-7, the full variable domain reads DAGVTQSPTHLIKTRGQQVTLRCSPKSGHDTVSWYQQALGQGPQFIFQYYEEEERQRGNFPDRFSGHQFPNYSSELNVNALLLGDSALYLCASSLPQPTSGNEQYFGPGTRLTVT.

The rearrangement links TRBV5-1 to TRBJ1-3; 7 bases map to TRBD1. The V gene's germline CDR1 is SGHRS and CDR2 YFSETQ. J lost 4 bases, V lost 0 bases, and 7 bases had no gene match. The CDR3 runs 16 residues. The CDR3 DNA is TGCGCCAGCAGCTTGGACGACAGGGCGTTAGGAAACACCATATATTTT. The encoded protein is CASSLDDRALGNTIYF.

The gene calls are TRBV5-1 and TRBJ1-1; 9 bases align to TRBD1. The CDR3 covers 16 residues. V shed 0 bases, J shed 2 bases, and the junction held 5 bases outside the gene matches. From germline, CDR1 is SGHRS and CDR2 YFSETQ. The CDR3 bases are TGCGCCAGCAGCTTGGATGGGACAGGGATTAACACTGAAGCTTTCTTT. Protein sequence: CASSLDGTGINTEAFF.

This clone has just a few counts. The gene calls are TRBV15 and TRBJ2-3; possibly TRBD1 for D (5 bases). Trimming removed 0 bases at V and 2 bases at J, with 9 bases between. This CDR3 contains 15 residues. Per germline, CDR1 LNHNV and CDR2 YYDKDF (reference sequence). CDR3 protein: CATSRDQGDTDTQYF. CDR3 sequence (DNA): TGTGCCACCAGCAGAGATCAAGGGGACACAGATACGCAGTATTTT.

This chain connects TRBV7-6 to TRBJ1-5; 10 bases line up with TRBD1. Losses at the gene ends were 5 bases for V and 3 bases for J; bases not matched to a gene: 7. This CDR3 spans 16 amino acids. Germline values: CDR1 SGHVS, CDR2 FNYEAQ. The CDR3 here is CASSLGQGGLNQPQHF. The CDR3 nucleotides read TGTGCCAGCAGCCTCGGACAGGGGGGCCTCAATCAGCCCCAGCATTTT.

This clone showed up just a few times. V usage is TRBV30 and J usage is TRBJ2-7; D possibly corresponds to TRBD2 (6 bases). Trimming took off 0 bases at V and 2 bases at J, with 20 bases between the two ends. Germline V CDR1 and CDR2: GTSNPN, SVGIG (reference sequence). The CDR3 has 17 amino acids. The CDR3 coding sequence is TGTGCCTGGAGTGTATATAACCGGGAGAATCCTACCTACGAGCAGTACTTC. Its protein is CAWSVYNRENPTYEQYF.

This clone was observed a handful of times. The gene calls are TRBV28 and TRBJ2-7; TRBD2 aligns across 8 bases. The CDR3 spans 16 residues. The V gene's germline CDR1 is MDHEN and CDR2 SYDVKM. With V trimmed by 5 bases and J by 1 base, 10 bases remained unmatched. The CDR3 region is CASSAQTSAHSYEQYF. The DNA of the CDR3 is TGTGCCAGCAGTGCCCAGACTAGCGCCCATTCCTACGAGCAGTACTTC.

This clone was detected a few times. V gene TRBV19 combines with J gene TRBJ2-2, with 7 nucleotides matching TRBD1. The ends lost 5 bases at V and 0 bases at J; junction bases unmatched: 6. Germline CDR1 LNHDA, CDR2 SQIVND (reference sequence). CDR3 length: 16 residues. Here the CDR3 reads CASSLRTGANTGELFF. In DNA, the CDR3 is TGTGCCAGTAGTCTCCGGACAGGTGCGAACACCGGGGAGCTGTTTTTT.

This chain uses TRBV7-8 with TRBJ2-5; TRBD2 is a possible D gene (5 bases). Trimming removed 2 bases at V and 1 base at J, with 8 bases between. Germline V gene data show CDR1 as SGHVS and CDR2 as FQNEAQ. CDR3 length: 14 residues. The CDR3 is CASSLPGLQETQYF. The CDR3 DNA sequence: TGTGCCAGCAGCTTACCCGGACTCCAAGAGACCCAGTACTTC.

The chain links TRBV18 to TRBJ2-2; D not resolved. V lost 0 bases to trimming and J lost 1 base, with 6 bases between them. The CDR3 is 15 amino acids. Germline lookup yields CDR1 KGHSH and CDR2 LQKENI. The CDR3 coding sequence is TGTGCCAGCTCACCACCGGGCAGGAACACCGGGGAGCTGTTTTTT. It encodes CASSPPGRNTGELFF.

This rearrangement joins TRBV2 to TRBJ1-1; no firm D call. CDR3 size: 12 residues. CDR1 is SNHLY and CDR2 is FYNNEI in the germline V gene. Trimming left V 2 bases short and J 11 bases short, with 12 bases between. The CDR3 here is CASSESVTSAFF. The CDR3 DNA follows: TGTGCCAGCAGTGAATCGGTTACGAGTGCTTTCTTT.

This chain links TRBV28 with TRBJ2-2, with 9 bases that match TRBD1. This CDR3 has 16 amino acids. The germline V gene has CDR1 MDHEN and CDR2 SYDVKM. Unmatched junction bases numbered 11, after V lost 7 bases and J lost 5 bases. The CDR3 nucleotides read TGTGCCAGCATCCCCGGGGACAGGGAACATACCGGGGAGCTGTTTTTT. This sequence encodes CASIPGDREHTGELFF.

The CDR3 nucleotides read TGTGCCAGCACCCCCGGGAGACACTCCTACAATGAGCAGTTCTTC. Protein product: CASTPGRHSYNEQFF. The genes are TRBV7-3 and TRBJ2-1, with D possibly TRBD2 on 6 matching bases. V lost 7 bases and J lost 0, with 13 bases in between. This CDR3 is built from 15 residues. CDR1 is SGHTA, CDR2 FQGTGA, per germline.

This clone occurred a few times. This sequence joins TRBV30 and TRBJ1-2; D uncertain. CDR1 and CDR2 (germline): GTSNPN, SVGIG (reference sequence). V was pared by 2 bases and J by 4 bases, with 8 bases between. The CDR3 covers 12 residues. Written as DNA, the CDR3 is TGTGCCTGGAGTTTGTCCAGCTATGGCTACACCTTC. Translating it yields CAWSLSSYGYTF.

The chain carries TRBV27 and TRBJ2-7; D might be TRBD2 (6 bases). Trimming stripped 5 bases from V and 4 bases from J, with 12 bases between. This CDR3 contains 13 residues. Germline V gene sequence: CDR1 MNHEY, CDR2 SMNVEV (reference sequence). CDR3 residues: CASSLRGGYEQYF. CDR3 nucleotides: TGTGCCAGCAGTCTCCGTGGGGGGTACGAGCAGTACTTC.

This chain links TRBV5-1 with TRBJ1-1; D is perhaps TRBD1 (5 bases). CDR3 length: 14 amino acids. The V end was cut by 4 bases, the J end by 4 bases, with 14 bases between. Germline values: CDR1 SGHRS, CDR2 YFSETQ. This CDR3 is CASSPQGTPTEAFF. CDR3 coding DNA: TGCGCCAGCAGCCCGCAGGGTACCCCCACTGAAGCTTTCTTT. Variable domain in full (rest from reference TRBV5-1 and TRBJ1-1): KAGVTQTPRYLIKTRGQQVTLSCSPISGHRSVSWYQQTPGQGLQFLFEYFSETQRNKGNFPGRFSGRQFSNSRSEMNVSTLELGDSALYLCASSPQGTPTEAFFGQGTRLTVV.

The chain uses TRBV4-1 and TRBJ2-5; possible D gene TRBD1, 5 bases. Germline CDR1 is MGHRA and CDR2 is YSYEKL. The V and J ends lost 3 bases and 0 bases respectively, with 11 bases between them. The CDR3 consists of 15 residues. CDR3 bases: TGCGCCAGCAGCCAGGGATTGACAGACCAAGAGACCCAGTACTTC. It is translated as CASSQGLTDQETQYF.